Below, 12 T cell receptor beta chains from the same sample are listed, as sequenced in a study of shared clonotypes between healthy human individuals (dated by TCRdb to 2018 to 2020). Libraries were built with the immunoSEQ multiplex PCR assay. The table was pulled from immuneACCESS by TCRdb, which kept in-frame rearrangements only. Such tables lose some clones; where checked, under half of the loss comes from unresolved V genes, and the rest has no known cause. The sample table contains about 1.1 million clones; only one count was recorded for roughly 77% of them. The ten largest clones represent roughly 0.82% of the sample. The source material was memory CD4+ T cells from PBMCs. The cell subset or site label for this specimen denotes: CD45RA-negative fraction. The receptors were sampled from a man between 18 and 29 years old in good health. Some clones in this sample may be carry-over from other donors' samples.

The chain's CDR3 is CASSRPLGRAYEQYF. In nucleotides, the CDR3 is TGCGCCAGCAGCAGACCGCTCGGGAGGGCCTACGAGCAGTACTTC. The V call is TRBV5-1, the J call TRBJ2-7, with TRBD2 identical over 8 bases. CDR3 size: 15 residues. Germline V gene sequence: CDR1 SGHRS, CDR2 YFSETQ. The J segment lost 2 bases and the V segment lost 4 bases, leaving 8 bases of the junction unmatched.

The chain combines TRBV28 with TRBJ2-7; possibly TRBD1 for D (6 bases). Trimming left V 1 base short and J 3 bases short, with 10 bases between. This CDR3 has 14 residues. CDR1 and CDR2 from the germline V gene are MDHEN and SYDVKM. CDR3 DNA sequence: TGTGCCAGCAGTTTATTGGACAGCCGCTACGAGCAGTACTTC. Its translation is CASSLLDSRYEQYF.

With respect to this clone: Other DNA sequences within the sample encode an identical CDR3. This chain links TRBV7-8 with TRBJ1-5; D gene unclear. V was cut by 5 bases and J by 4 bases, with 6 bases left in between. Germline values: CDR1 SGHVS, CDR2 FQNEAQ. The CDR3 consists of 12 residues. CDR3 region: CASSPTNQPQHF. CDR3 nucleotide sequence: TGTGCCAGCAGCCCCACGAATCAGCCCCAGCATTTT.

Concerning this clone itself: This likely traces to a read error, being one base from a far larger clone. The same CDR3 arises from other DNA sequences in this sample as well. The CDR3 is CAWSVIGNLGTQYF. The CDR3 DNA follows: TGTGCCTGGAGTGTAATCGGTAACCTTGGGACCCAGTACTTC. V gene TRBV30 combines with J gene TRBJ2-5; D is uncertain. V lost 0 bases to trimming and J lost 7 bases, with 15 bases between them. This CDR3 is 14 amino acids long. Germline CDR1 reads GTSNPN; CDR2 reads SVGIG (reference sequence).

The chain combines TRBV5-6 with TRBJ1-1; 7 bases agree with TRBD1. The CDR3 is made up of 14 amino acids. Germline loops: CDR1 SGHDT, CDR2 YYEEEE. Trimming removed 0 bases from V and 4 bases from J; junction bases left unmatched: 3. Here the CDR3 reads CASSLAPGGTEAFF. CDR3 coding DNA: TGTGCCAGCAGCTTGGCCCCAGGGGGCACTGAAGCTTTCTTT.

The chain links TRBV7-8 to TRBJ2-5; D unclear. Trimming stripped 1 base from V and 3 bases from J, with 12 bases between. The CDR3 contains 15 residues. Germline V CDR1 and CDR2: SGHVS, FQNEAQ. CDR3 nucleotide sequence: TGTGCCAGCAGCTTAGGTCAGCTCAGTAAAGAGACCCAGTACTTC. It specifies CASSLGQLSKETQYF. Together with reference TRBV7-8 and TRBJ2-5, the CDR3 gives the full variable domain: GAGVSQSPRYKVAKRGQDVALRCDPISGHVSLFWYQQALGQGPEFLTYFQNEAQLDKSGLPSDRFFAERPEGSVSTLKIQRTQQEDSAVYLCASSLGQLSKETQYFGPGTRLLVL.

The CDR3 sequence: CASSRGLAGGGEQFF. The CDR3 region has the DNA TGTGCCAGCAGCCGGGGACTAGCGGGAGGGGGTGAGCAGTTCTTC. The chain has TRBV6-5 and TRBJ2-1; 16 bases match TRBD2. The V segment lost 6 bases and the J segment 9 bases; nucleotides outside the gene matches: 5. CDR3 length: 15 amino acids. Per germline, CDR1 MNHEY and CDR2 SVGAGI.

The V call is TRBV10-3, the J call TRBJ1-2, with 8 bases identical to TRBD1. CDR3 size: 16 residues. Germline trimming cut 2 bases from V and 1 base from J; bases unmatched to any gene: 6. Germline V CDR1 and CDR2: ENHRY, SYGVKD. CDR3 loop: CAISERTTGVNYGYTF. The CDR3 region has the DNA TGTGCCATCAGTGAGAGAACGACAGGGGTTAACTATGGCTACACCTTC.

The chain combines TRBV7-9 with TRBJ1-2, with 10 bases that match TRBD1. The V gene end was trimmed by 6 bases and the J gene end by 5 bases; junction bases not matched to a gene: 6. The CDR3 runs 14 residues. Germline V gene sequence: CDR1 SEHNR, CDR2 FQNEAQ (reference sequence). The CDR3, as DNA: TGTGCCAGCAGACCGGGACAGGGGTCGTATGGCTACACCTTC. Its protein product is CASRPGQGSYGYTF.

This rearrangement joins TRBV7-3 to TRBJ1-2; 7 nucleotides align to TRBD1. CDR1 is SGHTA, CDR2 FQGTGA, per germline. V lost 5 bases and J lost 2; bases outside the gene matches: 5. The CDR3 covers 14 residues. The CDR3 DNA sequence: TGTGCCAGCAGCCTGACAGGGAACAACTATGGCTACACCTTC. Translating it yields CASSLTGNNYGYTF.

About this clone: Possible read error: a much larger clone is one base away. The rearrangement uses TRBV30 and TRBJ2-7, with TRBD1 identical over 7 bases. This CDR3 contains 15 residues. Germline values: CDR1 GTSNPN, CDR2 SVGIG (reference sequence). In DNA, the CDR3 is TGTGCCCGGAGTGTACAGGGGCTAGAATCCTACGAGCAGTACTTC. The encoded protein is CARSVQGLESYEQYF.

With regard to this clone: This specimen includes other DNA sequences encoding the same CDR3. The rearrangement joins TRBV5-1 to TRBJ2-5, with D uncertain. Germline assignment: CDR1 SGHRS and CDR2 YFSETQ. This CDR3 has 14 amino acids. The V gene lost 0 bases and the J gene lost 1 base, with 7 bases spanning the gap. CDR3 sequence (DNA): TGCGCCAGCAGCTTGGGGTTCGGCCAAGAGACCCAGTACTTC. Translating it yields CASSLGFGQETQYF.